This entry lists 32 T cell receptor beta chains sequenced from one sample in a study of human T cells and chemical hapten exposure. TCRdb reanalysed the RACE reads using MiXCR and keeps one entry per CDR3 protein. The table lists over 100,000 distinct CDR3 sequences, approximately 9% of them singletons, with around 1.7% in the top ten. This sample's time point: healthy volunteer bleed at 2 weeks. The template was total RNA from unfractionated whole blood. What was sequenced was whole blood. All receptors come from a male donor in good health. Some clones in this sample may be carry-over from other donors' samples.

This clonotype occurred a few times. CDR3 residues: CSAEPGPSQETQYF. The CDR3 DNA follows: TGCAGCGCCGAGCCGGGACCGTCGCAGGAGACCCAGTACTTC. The J gene is TRBJ2-5, the V gene TRBV29-1; D tentatively fits TRBD1 or TRBD2 (5 bases each). V was cut by 7 bases and J by 5 bases, with 20 bases left in between. From germline, CDR1 is SQVTM and CDR2 ANQGSEA. The CDR3 is 14 amino acids. Full variable domain (missing parts from reference TRBV29-1 and TRBJ2-5): SAVISQKPSRDICQRGTSLTIQCQVDSQVTMMFWYRQQPGQSLTLIATANQGSEATYESGFVIDKFPISRPNLTFSTLTVSNMSPEDSSIYLCSAEPGPSQETQYFGPGTRLLVL.

The V call is TRBV12-5, the J call TRBJ2-5; a possible D gene is TRBD1 (6 bases). The CDR3 spans 17 residues. Trimming left V 4 bases short and J 2 bases short, with 20 bases between. Germline CDR1 reads LGHNT; CDR2 reads FRNRAP. CDR3 nucleotide sequence: TGTGCTAGTGGTTCCGTCTTAGGCAGGGGTCCTCAAGAGACCCAGTACTTC. This translates into CASGSVLGRGPQETQYF.

This clonotype showed up many times. The chain has TRBV12-3 or TRBV12-4 and TRBJ1-4, with 7 nucleotides matching TRBD1. V lost 0 bases to trimming and J lost 8 bases; unmatched junction nucleotides: 6. This CDR3 has 15 amino acids. The chain's CDR3 is CASSLARGGSEKLFF. CDR3 sequence (DNA): TGTGCCAGCAGTTTAGCGCGAGGGGGCAGCGAAAAACTGTTTTTT.

This clonotype has at least ten counts. V is TRBV7-9 and J is TRBJ2-7; D possibly corresponds to TRBD1 (6 bases). Trimming cost V 2 bases and J 6 bases, with 17 bases left between them. From germline, CDR1 is SEHNR and CDR2 FQNEAQ (reference sequence). This CDR3 is built from 15 residues. CDR3 nucleotides: TGTGCCAGCAGCTTAATTGTGGGGGCGGCCGCCGAGCAGTACTTC. Protein sequence: CASSLIVGAAAEQYF. Supplemented by reference TRBV7-9 and TRBJ2-7, the full variable domain reads DTGVSQNPRHKITKRGQNVTFRCDPISEHNRLYWYRQTLGQGPEFLTYFQNEAQLEKSRLLSDRFSAERPKGSFSTLEIQRTEQGDSAMYLCASSLIVGAAAEQYFGPGTRLTVT.

Many counts were recorded for this clonotype. The chain employs TRBV11-2 and TRBJ1-1; D gene ambiguous. CDR1 and CDR2 (germline): SGHAT, FQNNGV. Trimming took off 3 bases at V and 4 bases at J, with 12 bases between the two ends. The CDR3 has 14 residues. This CDR3 reads CASSLGREGTEAFF. The CDR3 DNA sequence: TGTGCCAGCAGCTTGGGGAGAGAGGGCACTGAAGCTTTCTTT.

This clonotype was counted a few times. The chain combines TRBV6-5 with TRBJ2-7; 9 bases align to TRBD1. The CDR3 covers 16 residues. The J segment lost 5 bases and the V segment lost 1 base, leaving 9 bases of the junction unmatched. Germline V gene sequence: CDR1 MNHEY, CDR2 SVGAGI. CDR3 protein: CASSYWRGQGIDEQYF. In DNA, the CDR3 is TGTGCCAGCAGTTACTGGCGGGGACAGGGTATCGACGAGCAGTACTTC.

On this clonotype itself: Relative to the germline gene, one junction end is altered; a read error may explain this. The gene calls are TRBV29-1 and TRBJ2-2; TRBD2 is a possible D gene (7 bases). The germline V gene has CDR1 SQVTM and CDR2 ANQGSEA. The CDR3 has 16 residues. The CDR3 DNA follows: TGCAGCGTTGAAGATCCCGCGGGGTCGAACACCGGGGGGCTGTTCTTT. Its translation is CSVEDPAGSNTGGLFF.

This clonotype was counted ten times or more. This chain links TRBV7-9 with TRBJ2-7; 9 positions agree with TRBD1. The CDR3 sequence is 14 residues long. The J segment lost 6 bases and the V segment lost 5 bases, leaving 8 bases of the junction unmatched. CDR1 is SEHNR and CDR2 is FQNEAQ in the germline V gene (reference sequence). The CDR3 sequence is CASSLTGTGLEQYF. In DNA, the CDR3 is TGTGCCAGCAGCCTTACCGGGACAGGGCTCGAGCAGTACTTC.

This clonotype was picked up many times. J is TRBJ2-3 and V is TRBV6-5; TRBD2 might be the D (6 bases). Germline values: CDR1 MNHEY, CDR2 SVGAGI. Trimming stripped 6 bases from V and 5 bases from J, with 18 bases between. The CDR3 contains 15 residues. The CDR3 bases are TGTGCCAGCAGCATTGGGGGGATTCCTAAAGATACGCAGTATTTT. This sequence encodes CASSIGGIPKDTQYF.

The table lists this clonotype with many counts. The V call is TRBV3-1, the J call TRBJ2-7; 7 bases match TRBD1. The CDR3 totals 14 residues. Trimming removed 0 bases from V and 6 bases from J; junction bases left unmatched: 5. Germline CDR1 is LGHDT and CDR2 is YNNKEL (reference sequence). CDR3 bases: TGTGCCAGCAGCCAAGATCACAGGGGACGCGAGCAGTACTTC. As protein: CASSQDHRGREQYF.

This clonotype appeared a few times. The CDR3 region has the DNA TGTGCCAGTGAAGGCCAGGAGGACTACGAGCAGTACTTC. It specifies CASEGQEDYEQYF. The chain recombines TRBV19 with TRBJ2-7, with a tentative D call TRBD2 (5 bases). This CDR3 has 13 residues. Trimming removed 8 bases at V and 3 bases at J, with 14 bases between. Germline V gives CDR1 LNHDA, CDR2 SQIVND (reference sequence).

This clonotype was seen only a few times. The chain employs TRBV5-6 and TRBJ2-4; 11 positions match TRBD2. Trimming took 3 bases from V and 8 from J; bases not matched to a gene: 4. The CDR3 is 14 amino acids. Germline V CDR1 and CDR2: SGHDT, YYEEEE. The CDR3 reads CASSSSGGIDIQYF. The CDR3 bases are TGTGCCAGCAGCTCTAGCGGGGGGATTGACATTCAGTACTTC.

This sequence joins TRBV7-9 and TRBJ2-1; 11 bases are a match to TRBD2. This CDR3 is 14 amino acids long. From germline, CDR1 is SEHNR and CDR2 FQNEAQ (reference sequence). After removal of 7 bases from V and 4 bases from J, the junction contained 3 bases not matched to a gene. The CDR3 reads CASTGLAEYNEQFF. CDR3 coding DNA: TGTGCCAGCACGGGACTAGCGGAATACAATGAGCAGTTCTTC.

At least ten counts were recorded for this clonotype. The V and J genes are TRBV29-1 and TRBJ2-5; D possibly corresponds to TRBD2 (6 bases). V gave up 7 bases and J gave up 3 bases, with 21 bases separating them. CDR1 SQVTM and CDR2 ANQGSEA come from the germline V gene. The CDR3 extends over 15 amino acids. CDR3 region: CSAGLRGGAEETQYF. The CDR3 DNA follows: TGCAGCGCCGGCCTTCGAGGAGGGGCCGAAGAGACCCAGTACTTC.

The table lists this clonotype with a few counts. V gene TRBV11-2 combines with J gene TRBJ2-3; no clear D gene. Germline V gene lookup returns CDR1 SGHAT and CDR2 FQNNGV. The CDR3 is made up of 12 amino acids. The V and J ends lost 7 bases and 0 bases respectively, with 5 bases between them. The CDR3 sequence is CASTRSTDTQYF. CDR3 nucleotide sequence: TGTGCCAGCACCCGAAGCACAGATACGCAGTATTTT.

There are a few counts of this clonotype. The J gene is TRBJ1-1, the V gene TRBV28, with D maybe TRBD1 (5 bases). The germline gives CDR1 MDHEN, CDR2 SYDVKM. V lost 3 bases and J 6 bases, leaving 14 bases between the germline ends. The CDR3 sequence is 14 residues long. Here the CDR3 DNA reads TGTGCCAGCAGTTTTCAAAGGGGCACGGCTGAAGCTTTCTTT. This translates into CASSFQRGTAEAFF.

This clonotype was observed at least ten times. This rearrangement joins TRBV20-1 to TRBJ2-6; D is uncertain. Trimming pared 6 bases from V and 4 bases from J, leaving 22 bases between. The germline V gene has CDR1 DFQATT and CDR2 SNEGSKA (reference sequence). This CDR3 comprises 17 residues. The CDR3 sequence: CSANPAQGGGGANVLTF. CDR3 coding DNA: TGCAGTGCAAACCCAGCCCAAGGCGGCGGCGGGGCCAACGTCCTGACTTTC.

This clonotype came up a few times. The rearrangement links TRBV7-2 to TRBJ2-5, with a weak D call TRBD1 (5 bases). The V gene lost 5 bases and the J gene lost 2 bases, with 15 bases spanning the gap. The CDR3 contains 15 residues. Germline CDR1 reads SGHTA; CDR2 reads FQGNSA. This CDR3 is CASSATTALQETQYF. DNA for the CDR3: TGTGCCAGCAGCGCCACGACAGCTCTTCAAGAGACCCAGTACTTC.

This clonotype has a count of ten or more. V and J are TRBV7-2 and TRBJ2-2; 8 nucleotides align to TRBD1. Losses at the gene ends were 2 bases for V and 4 bases for J; bases not matched to a gene: 6. Germline CDR1 SGHTA, CDR2 FQGNSA. The CDR3 has 16 residues. CDR3: CASSLPGGAGTGELFF. CDR3 in DNA: TGTGCCAGCAGCTTACCAGGGGGCGCCGGCACCGGGGAGCTGTTTTTT.

The J gene is TRBJ2-1, the V gene TRBV19; TRBD2 aligns across 10 bases. CDR1 LNHDA and CDR2 SQIVND come from the germline V gene (reference sequence). The CDR3 is made up of 16 amino acids. The trim removed 6 bases at V and 5 bases at J, leaving 10 bases unmatched. The chain's CDR3 is CASRETGTSENNEQFF. The CDR3 DNA sequence: TGTGCCAGTAGAGAGACCGGGACTAGCGAGAACAATGAGCAGTTCTTC.

This clonotype was counted a few times. The DNA for the CDR3 is TGTGCCAGTAGTCCCTCTGGAGGGTCAAACACCGGGGAGCTGTTTTTT. This gives the protein CASSPSGGSNTGELFF. The genes are TRBV19 and TRBJ2-2, with D perhaps matching TRBD2 (6 bases). This CDR3 has 16 residues. Trimming left V 5 bases short and J 2 bases short, with 15 bases between. Germline loops: CDR1 LNHDA, CDR2 SQIVND (reference sequence).

The rearrangement joins TRBV7-8 to TRBJ2-7; possibly TRBD1 for D (5 bases). V lost 5 bases, J lost 6 bases, and 8 bases lay in between. The CDR3 sequence is 11 residues long. Germline loops: CDR1 SGHVS, CDR2 FQNEAQ. This chain's CDR3 is CASSGAIEQYF. CDR3 bases: TGTGCCAGCAGCGGGGCCATCGAGCAGTACTTC.

This sequence joins TRBV7-9 and TRBJ2-1; 7 bases line up with TRBD2. CDR1 and CDR2 (germline): SEHNR, FQNEAQ (reference sequence). V was clipped by 1 base and J by 12 bases; unmatched bases: 18. The CDR3 is 17 residues long. The CDR3 reads CASSLGLADSSMSGQFF. CDR3 sequence (DNA): TGTGCCAGCAGCTTAGGGCTAGCGGACTCCTCAATGAGTGGGCAGTTCTTC.

This clonotype was seen more than once but under ten times. CDR3 nucleotides: TGTGCCAGCAGTTTAAGCGCAGGCGATCAGCCCCAGCATTTT. It codes for CASSLSAGDQPQHF. The rearrangement links TRBV12-3 or TRBV12-4 to TRBJ1-5; D unclear. This CDR3 region has 14 residues. Deletions cut 2 bases from V and 5 bases from J, with 10 bases between.

This chain connects TRBV4-2 to TRBJ2-7; D is ambiguous. This CDR3 comprises 14 residues. Germline-derived CDR1 and CDR2 are LGHNA and YNFKEQ. V was cut by 0 bases and J by 6 bases, with 12 bases left in between. The CDR3 protein is CASSQDMSRREQYF. CDR3 coding DNA: TGTGCCAGCAGCCAAGATATGTCCCGTCGCGAGCAGTACTTC.

This clonotype was detected many times. This rearrangement joins TRBV4-3 to TRBJ1-4, with D hard to call. The CDR3 runs to 15 residues. In germline, CDR1 is LGHNA, CDR2 YSLEER. V gave up 0 bases and J gave up 3 bases, with 8 bases separating them. CDR3 loop: CASSQDVGSNEKLFF. CDR3 sequence (DNA): TGCGCCAGCAGCCAAGATGTCGGCTCTAATGAAAAACTGTTTTTT.

This chain connects TRBV7-8 to TRBJ2-7; D is possibly TRBD1 (6 bases). CDR1 and CDR2 (germline): SGHVS, FQNEAQ. The length of the CDR3 is 13 residues. Deletions cut 5 bases from V and 2 bases from J, with 10 bases between. The CDR3 region has the DNA TGTGCCAGCAGCATCAGGGGAACCTACGAGCAGTACTTC. This sequence encodes CASSIRGTYEQYF.

This clonotype was seen a few times. The chain carries TRBV7-2 and TRBJ2-7; no reliable D call. Germline CDR1 is SGHTA and CDR2 is FQGNSA. V was pared by 4 bases and J by 0 bases, with 10 bases between. The CDR3 extends over 14 amino acids. The DNA of the CDR3 is TGTGCCAGCAGCTCTTTGCTAGGCTCCTACGAGCAGTACTTC. Translation: CASSSLLGSYEQYF.

This clonotype was counted many times. This chain links TRBV6-5 with TRBJ2-5; the D is unclear. The CDR3 sequence is 15 residues long. CDR1 and CDR2 from the germline V gene are MNHEY and SVGAGI. V lost 2 bases and J lost 6, with 16 bases in between. CDR3 nucleotide sequence: TGTGCCAGCAGTTACCTCCCGCTCCGTGCAAAGACCCAGTACTTC. Translating it yields CASSYLPLRAKTQYF.

This clonotype turned up a few times. V is TRBV20-1 and J is TRBJ2-5; 8 bases match TRBD2. The V gene end was trimmed by 1 base and the J gene end by 4 bases; junction bases not matched to a gene: 8. CDR3 length: 15 amino acids. Germline V lookup: CDR1 DFQATT, CDR2 SNEGSKA (reference sequence). CDR3 in amino acids: CSARAARLATETQYF. As DNA, the CDR3 is TGCAGTGCTAGAGCAGCGAGACTAGCGACAGAGACCCAGTACTTC.

The rearrangement joins TRBV4-2 to TRBJ2-3, with 8 bases matching TRBD2. Germline-derived CDR1 and CDR2 are LGHNA and YNFKEQ. This CDR3 comprises 15 residues. J gave up 4 bases and V 6 bases, and 9 bases lay outside the gene matches. The DNA for the CDR3 is TGTGCCAGCAGGTTTAGCGGGGCAGCTTCAGATACGCAGTATTTT. As protein: CASRFSGAASDTQYF.

As concerns this clonotype: A much larger clonotype is one base distant, so this may be a read error. Since the CDR3 does not end with the conserved phenylalanine or tryptophan, this likely comes from a read error. The chain combines TRBV7-6 with TRBJ2-1; tentatively, D is TRBD1 or TRBD2 (6 bases each). The CDR3 has 14 residues. Trimming left V 7 bases short and J 8 bases short, with 18 bases between. Germline-derived CDR1 and CDR2 are SGHVS and FNYEAQ. The CDR3 DNA reads TGTGCCAGCAAGGAACGGGGGCTGTTCGATGAGCAGTTCTCC. Residues: CASKERGLFDEQFS.